A selection of T cell receptor beta chains follows, all from one sample in a study of blood T cell repertoires in COVID-19. Clones were sequenced by immunoSEQ multiplex PCR, and TCRdb holds only the in-frame ones, with some missing. The sample has some 99,000 clones, approximately 80% seen once. What was sequenced was peripheral blood. These receptors were taken from a woman of 80 years or more with active or convalescent COVID-19. CDR3s include the opening cysteine and the closing phenylalanine or tryptophan. Size is omitted from some rows. Given values are once, few, many or a class for expanded clones.

J: TRBJ2-7; size: NA; V: TRBV5-1; CDR3: CASSSGAVGEQYF
J: TRBJ2-7; size: NA; V: TRBV11-2; CDR3: CASSQPALSLYF
J: TRBJ1-3; size: NA; V: TRBV18; CDR3: CASSPSGGGSGNTIYF
J: TRBJ2-3; size: NA; V: TRBV7-9; CDR3: CASSLLAGVVADTQYF
J: TRBJ1-5; size: NA; V: TRBV6-1; CDR3: CASSENWGGNQPQHF
J: TRBJ1-1; size: NA; V: TRBV10-1; CDR3: CASSERQNTEAFF
J: TRBJ2-1; size: NA; V: TRBV5-1; CDR3: CASTEYNEQFF
J: TRBJ2-1; size: NA; V: TRBV10-3; CDR3: CAITSKSSYNEQFF
J: TRBJ1-2; size: NA; V: TRBV7-2; CDR3: CASSLDIWGDYGYTF
J: TRBJ1-1; size: NA; V: TRBV19; CDR3: CASSITPGGIGEAFF
J: TRBJ1-2; size: NA; V: TRBV10-3; CDR3: CAIRLDRANYGYTF
J: TRBJ2-5; size: NA; V: TRBV19; CDR3: CASSIDGEGGETQYF
J: TRBJ2-7; size: NA; V: TRBV7-2; CDR3: CASSSARAGGGTYEQYF
J: TRBJ1-4; size: few; V: TRBV5-4; CDR3: CASSQGAANEKLFF
J: TRBJ1-1; size: NA; V: TRBV9; CDR3: CASSVEARNTEAFF
J: TRBJ1-1; size: NA; V: TRBV11-1; CDR3: CASSLSQGGWNTEAFF
J: TRBJ2-2; size: few; V: TRBV7-9; CDR3: CASTVGSGRANTGELFF
J: TRBJ2-7; size: NA; V: TRBV10-3; CDR3: CAISESGRGYEQYF
J: TRBJ1-1; size: NA; V: TRBV5-4; CDR3: CASSPRQGANTEAFF
J: TRBJ2-1; size: NA; V: TRBV19; CDR3: CASSIEGSGKYNEQFF
J: TRBJ1-4; size: NA; V: TRBV6-5; CDR3: CASSYGTGSIEKLFF
J: TRBJ1-1; size: NA; V: TRBV19; CDR3: CASSPDRGVSEAFF
J: TRBJ2-1; size: NA; V: TRBV19; CDR3: CASSMVEVNEQFF
J: TRBJ1-4; size: NA; V: TRBV5-1; CDR3: CASSVGRSEKLFF
J: TRBJ1-5; size: NA; V: TRBV19; CDR3: CASSIDNSNQPQHF
J: TRBJ2-3; size: NA; V: TRBV2; CDR3: CASSRGARTDTQYF
J: TRBJ1-1; size: NA; V: TRBV10-3; CDR3: CAISRDRDAEAFF
J: TRBJ2-1; size: NA; V: TRBV18; CDR3: CASSPSQGWNEQFF
J: TRBJ2-7; size: NA; V: TRBV9; CDR3: CASSVGGGLEQYF
J: TRBJ2-7; size: once; V: TRBV12-3/TRBV12-4; CDR3: CASSSVGAAEQYF
J: TRBJ2-1; size: NA; V: TRBV2; CDR3: CASSPWGSGRADEQFF
J: TRBJ1-1; size: once; V: TRBV11-2; CDR3: CASSLDLGGFGTEAFF
J: TRBJ2-7; size: NA; V: TRBV6-6; CDR3: CASSYAGSSYEQYF
J: TRBJ1-1; size: NA; V: TRBV30; CDR3: CAWVSLPGITTEAFF
J: TRBJ1-2; size: NA; V: TRBV5-4; CDR3: CASSLDSNYGYTF
J: TRBJ2-3; size: NA; V: TRBV7-2; CDR3: CASSSGHTDTQYF
J: TRBJ1-5; size: NA; V: TRBV30; CDR3: CAWSVRENQPQHF
J: TRBJ1-5; size: NA; V: TRBV20-1; CDR3: CSAARGQPQHF
J: TRBJ1-1; size: NA; V: TRBV7-2; CDR3: CASSFDGGGGTEAFF
J: TRBJ2-7; size: once; V: TRBV7-2; CDR3: CASSVPNRVTPEQYF
J: TRBJ2-2; size: NA; V: TRBV10-1; CDR3: CASSESPGAGELFF
J: TRBJ1-6; size: many; V: TRBV10-3; CDR3: CAISVGGGSPLHF
J: TRBJ1-3; size: NA; V: TRBV9; CDR3: CASSVPGNGPIYF
J: TRBJ2-5; size: NA; V: TRBV4-1; CDR3: CASSHGTPGVETQYF
J: TRBJ2-2; size: NA; V: TRBV24-1; CDR3: CATAKSGRTNTGELFF
J: TRBJ2-5; size: NA; V: TRBV29-1; CDR3: CSVRTGGETQYF
J: TRBJ1-3; size: NA; V: TRBV27; CDR3: CASSKNRAGTIYF
J: TRBJ1-6; size: NA; V: TRBV6-6; CDR3: CAVPLTGSRNSPLHF
J: TRBJ1-3; size: NA; V: TRBV13; CDR3: CASSLDSRSGNTIYF
J: TRBJ2-3; size: once; V: TRBV9; CDR3: CASSASPGLYTDTQYF
J: TRBJ1-1; size: NA; V: TRBV4-1; CDR3: CASSRGEGQNTEAFF